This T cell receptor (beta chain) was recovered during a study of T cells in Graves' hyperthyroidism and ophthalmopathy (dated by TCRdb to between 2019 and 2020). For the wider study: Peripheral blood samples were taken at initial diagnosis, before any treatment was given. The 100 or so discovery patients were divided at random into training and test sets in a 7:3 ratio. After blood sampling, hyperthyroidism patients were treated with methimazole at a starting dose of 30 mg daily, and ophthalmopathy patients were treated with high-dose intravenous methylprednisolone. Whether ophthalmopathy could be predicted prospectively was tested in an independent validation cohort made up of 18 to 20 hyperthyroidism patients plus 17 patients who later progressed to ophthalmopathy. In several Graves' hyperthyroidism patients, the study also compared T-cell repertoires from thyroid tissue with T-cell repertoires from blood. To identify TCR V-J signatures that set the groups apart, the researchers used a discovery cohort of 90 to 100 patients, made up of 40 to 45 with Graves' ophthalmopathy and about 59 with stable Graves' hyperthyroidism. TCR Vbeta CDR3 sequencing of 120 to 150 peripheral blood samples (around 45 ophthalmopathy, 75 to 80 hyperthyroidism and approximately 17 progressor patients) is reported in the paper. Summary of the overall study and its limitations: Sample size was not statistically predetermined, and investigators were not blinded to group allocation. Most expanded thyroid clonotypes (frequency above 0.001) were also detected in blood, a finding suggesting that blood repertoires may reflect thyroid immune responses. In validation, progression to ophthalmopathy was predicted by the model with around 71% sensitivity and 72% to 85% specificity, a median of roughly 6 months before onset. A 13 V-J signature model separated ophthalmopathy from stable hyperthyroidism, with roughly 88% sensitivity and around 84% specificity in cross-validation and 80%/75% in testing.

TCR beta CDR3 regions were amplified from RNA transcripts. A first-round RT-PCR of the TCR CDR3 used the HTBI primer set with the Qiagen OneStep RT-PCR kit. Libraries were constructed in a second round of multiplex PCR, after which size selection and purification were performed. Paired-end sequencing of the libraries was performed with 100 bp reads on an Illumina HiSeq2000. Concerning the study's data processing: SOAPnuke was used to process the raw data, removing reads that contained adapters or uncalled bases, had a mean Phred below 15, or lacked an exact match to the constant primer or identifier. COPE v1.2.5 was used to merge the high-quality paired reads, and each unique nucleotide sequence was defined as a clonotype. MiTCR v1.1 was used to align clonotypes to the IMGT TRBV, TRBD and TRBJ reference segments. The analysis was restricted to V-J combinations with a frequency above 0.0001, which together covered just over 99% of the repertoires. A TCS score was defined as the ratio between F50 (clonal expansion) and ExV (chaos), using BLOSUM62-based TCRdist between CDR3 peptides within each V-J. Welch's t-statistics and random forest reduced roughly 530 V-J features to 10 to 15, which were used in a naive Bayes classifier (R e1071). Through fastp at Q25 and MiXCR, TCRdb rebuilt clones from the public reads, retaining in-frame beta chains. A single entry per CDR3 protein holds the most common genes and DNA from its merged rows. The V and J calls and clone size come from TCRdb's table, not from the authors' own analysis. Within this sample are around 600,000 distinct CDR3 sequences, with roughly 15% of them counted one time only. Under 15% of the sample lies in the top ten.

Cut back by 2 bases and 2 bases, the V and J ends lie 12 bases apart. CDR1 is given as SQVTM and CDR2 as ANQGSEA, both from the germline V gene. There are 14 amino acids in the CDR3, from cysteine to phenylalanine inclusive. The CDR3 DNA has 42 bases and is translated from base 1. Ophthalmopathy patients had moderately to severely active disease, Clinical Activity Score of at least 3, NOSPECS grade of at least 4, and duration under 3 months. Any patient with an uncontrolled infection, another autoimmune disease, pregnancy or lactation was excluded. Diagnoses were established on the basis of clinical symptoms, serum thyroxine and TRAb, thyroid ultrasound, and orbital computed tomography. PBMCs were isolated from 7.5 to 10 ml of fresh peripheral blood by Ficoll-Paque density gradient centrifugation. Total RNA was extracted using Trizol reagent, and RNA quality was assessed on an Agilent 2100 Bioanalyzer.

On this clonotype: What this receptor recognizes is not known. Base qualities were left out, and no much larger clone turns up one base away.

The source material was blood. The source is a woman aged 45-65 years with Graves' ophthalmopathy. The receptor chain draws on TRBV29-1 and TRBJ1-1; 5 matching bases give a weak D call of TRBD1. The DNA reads TGCAGCGTTGAACGAGGGGACTCCAACACTGAAGCTTTCTTT. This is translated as CSVERGDSNTEAFF.